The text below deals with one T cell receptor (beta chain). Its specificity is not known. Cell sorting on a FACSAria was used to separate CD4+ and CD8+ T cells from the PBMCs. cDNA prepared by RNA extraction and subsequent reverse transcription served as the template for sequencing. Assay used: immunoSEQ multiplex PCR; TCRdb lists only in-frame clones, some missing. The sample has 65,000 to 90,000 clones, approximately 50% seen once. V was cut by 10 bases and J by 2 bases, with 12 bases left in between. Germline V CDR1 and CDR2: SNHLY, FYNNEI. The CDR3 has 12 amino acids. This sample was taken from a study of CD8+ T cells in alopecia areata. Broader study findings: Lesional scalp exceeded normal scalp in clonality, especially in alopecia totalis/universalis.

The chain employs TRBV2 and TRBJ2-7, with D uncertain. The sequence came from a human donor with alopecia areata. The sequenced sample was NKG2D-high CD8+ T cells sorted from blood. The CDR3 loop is CAMTTETYEQYF. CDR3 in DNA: TGTGCCATGACGACGGAGACCTACGAGCAGTACTTC.